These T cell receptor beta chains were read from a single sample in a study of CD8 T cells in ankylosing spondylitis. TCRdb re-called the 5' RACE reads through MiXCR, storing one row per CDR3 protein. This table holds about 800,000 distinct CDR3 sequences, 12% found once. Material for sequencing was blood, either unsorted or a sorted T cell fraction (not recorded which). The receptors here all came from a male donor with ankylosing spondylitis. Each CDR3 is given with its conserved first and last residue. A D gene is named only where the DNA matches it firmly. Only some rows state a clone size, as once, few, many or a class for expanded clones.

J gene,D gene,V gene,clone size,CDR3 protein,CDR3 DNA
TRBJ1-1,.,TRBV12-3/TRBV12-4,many,CASFNRGLNTEAFF,TGTGCCAGCTTTAACCGGGGCCTGAACACTGAAGCTTTCTTT
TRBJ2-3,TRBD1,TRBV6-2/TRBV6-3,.,CASSYSDRHGTQYF,TGTGCCAGCAGTTACTCGGACAGGCACGGTACGCAGTATTTT
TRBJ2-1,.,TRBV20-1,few,CSAKDSRFYNEQFF,TGCAGTGCAAAGGACTCTCGCTTCTACAATGAGCAGTTCTTC
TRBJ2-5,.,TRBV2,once,CASGVDGKETQYF,TGTGCCAGCGGGGTTGACGGGAAAGAGACCCAGTACTTC
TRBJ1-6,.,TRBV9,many,CASSVVVGSPLHF,TGTGCCAGCAGCGTAGTGGTGGGGTCACCCCTCCACTTT
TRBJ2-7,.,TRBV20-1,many,CSGLRDAHGEQYF,TGCAGTGGCTTAAGGGACGCTCACGGCGAGCAGTACTTC
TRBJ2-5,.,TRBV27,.,CASSFWDSHQETQYF,TGTGCCAGCAGTTTCTGGGACTCCCATCAAGAGACCCAGTACTTC
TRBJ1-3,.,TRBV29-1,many,CSANIQTAWGNTIYF,TGCAGCGCCAACATACAGACAGCATGGGGAAACACCATATATTTT
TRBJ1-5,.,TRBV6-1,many,CASSGTANQPQHF,TGTGCCAGCAGTGGGACAGCAAATCAGCCCCAGCATTTT
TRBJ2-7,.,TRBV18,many,CASSPPSTGKEQYF,TGTGCCAGCTCACCACCTTCGACCGGGAAGGAGCAGTACTTC
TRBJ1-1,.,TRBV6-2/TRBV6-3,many,CASRAGLETAEAFF,TGTGCCAGCAGGGCTGGGCTTGAAACAGCCGAAGCTTTCTTT
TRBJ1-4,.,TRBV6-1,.,CASRTGGVGKLFF,TGTGCCAGCAGGACGGGCGGTGTGGGGAAACTGTTTTTT
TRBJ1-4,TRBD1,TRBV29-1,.,CSGPPTGEQCTNEKLFF,TGCAGCGGGCCCCCTACAGGGGAACAATGCACTAATGAAAAACTGTTTTTT
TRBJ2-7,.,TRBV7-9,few,CASSSTRQSYEQYF,TGTGCCAGCAGCTCGACGAGACAGTCCTACGAGCAGTACTTC
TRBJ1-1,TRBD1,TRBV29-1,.,CSVERSRTGPGEAFF,TGCAGCGTTGAAAGAAGTAGGACAGGGCCTGGTGAAGCTTTCTTT
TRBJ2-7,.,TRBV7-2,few,CASSTFRGPEYEQYF,TGTGCCAGCAGCACATTTCGGGGCCCAGAATACGAGCAGTACTTC
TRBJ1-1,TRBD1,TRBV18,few,CASSRQGAATEAFF,TGTGCCAGCTCACGGCAGGGGGCTGCCACTGAAGCTTTCTTT
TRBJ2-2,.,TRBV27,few,CASSDRSASNTGELFF,TGTGCCAGCAGTGACCGGTCCGCCAGCAACACCGGGGAGCTGTTTTTT
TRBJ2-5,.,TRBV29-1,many,CSVGNQETQYF,TGCAGCGTAGGGAACCAAGAGACCCAGTACTTC
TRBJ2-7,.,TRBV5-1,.,CASSSEGSFGYEQYF,TGCGCCAGCAGCTCAGAGGGATCCTTTGGCTACGAGCAGTACTTC
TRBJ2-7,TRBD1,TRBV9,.,CASSYPGTGGEQYF,TGTGCCAGCAGCTACCCTGGGACAGGAGGAGAGCAGTACTTC
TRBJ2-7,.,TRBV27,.,CASSLGAYYEQYF,TGTGCCAGCAGTTTAGGTGCTTATTACGAGCAGTACTTC
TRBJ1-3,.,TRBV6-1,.,CASRNFWAGPSSGNTIYF,TGTGCCAGCAGAAACTTCTGGGCAGGGCCGAGCTCTGGAAACACCATATATTTT
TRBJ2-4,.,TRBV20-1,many,CSATPDNIQYF,TGCAGTGCTACCCCCGACAACATTCAGTACTTC
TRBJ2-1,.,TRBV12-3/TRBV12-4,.,CASSFGQGALPPKFF,.
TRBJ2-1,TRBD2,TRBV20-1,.,CSARTSGSEVRYNEQFF,TGCAGTGCTAGGACTAGCGGGAGTGAAGTTCGGTACAATGAGCAGTTCTTC
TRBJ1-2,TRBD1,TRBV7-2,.,CASSLRGQGGYTF,TGTGCCAGCAGCTTAAGGGGGCAGGGTGGCTACACCTTC
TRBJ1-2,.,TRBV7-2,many,CASSPGRGYGYTF,TGCGCCAGCAGCCCGGGCAGGGGCTATGGCTACACCTTC
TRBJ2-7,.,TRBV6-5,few,CASSYAQGDIYEQYF,TGTGCCAGCAGTTACGCACAGGGTGATATCTACGAGCAGTACTTC
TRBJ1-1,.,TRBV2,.,CASSSTVAHTEAFF,TGTGCCAGCAGTTCTACAGTTGCCCACACTGAAGCTTTCTTT
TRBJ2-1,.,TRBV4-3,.,CASSQDRESSYNEQFF,TGCGCCAGCAGCCAAGACCGGGAGAGCTCCTACAATGAGCAGTTCTTC
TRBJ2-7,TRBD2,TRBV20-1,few,CSARDHRLASYEQYF,TGCAGTGCTAGAGATCATAGACTAGCGTCCTACGAGCAGTACTTC
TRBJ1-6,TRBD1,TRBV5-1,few,CASSLSAGGAQSPLHF,TGCGCCAGCAGCTTAAGTGCAGGGGGGGCACAATCACCCCTCCACTTT
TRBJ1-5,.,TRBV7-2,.,CASSFQRDQPQHF,TGTGCCAGCAGCTTTCAGAGAGATCAGCCCCAGCATTTT
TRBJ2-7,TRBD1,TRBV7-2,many,CASSSDRARQYF,TGTGCCAGCAGCTCCGACAGGGCAAGGCAGTACTTC